The 9 T cell receptor beta chains given below trace back to one sample, sequenced in a study of CD8 T cells in Susac syndrome. With random hexamers, reverse transcription was performed on roughly 0.5 to 1 ug of RNA. From the immunoSEQ multiplex PCR reads, TCRdb called clonotypes with MiXCR, one entry per CDR3 protein. The sample carries approximately 200,000 distinct CDR3 sequences, just under 95% recorded once. Sample: CD4+ T cells from PBMCs. Receptor source: a human donor with multiple sclerosis.

Only one count was recorded for this clonotype. This chain uses TRBV9 with TRBJ1-2, with D perhaps matching TRBD1 (5 bases). The CDR3 has 14 residues. The germline V gene encodes CDR1 SGDLS and CDR2 YYNGEE. V was pared by 4 bases and J by 3 bases, with 13 bases between. The CDR3 region is CASSPPRGDYGYTF. The DNA for the CDR3 is TGTGCCAGCAGCCCCCCCCGGGGGGACTATGGCTACACCTTC. The full variable domain, its missing parts supplied by reference TRBV9 and TRBJ1-2, is DSGVTQTPKHLITATGQRVTLRCSPRSGDLSVYWYQQSLDQGLQFLIQYYNGEERAKGNILERFSAQQFPDLHSELNLSSLELGDSALYFCASSPPRGDYGYTFGSGTRLTVV.

The chain employs TRBV27 and TRBJ1-6, with 7 bases fitting TRBD1. With 5 bases clipped from V and 4 bases from J, the junction kept 5 bases outside the gene matches. The CDR3 totals 15 residues. The germline V gene has CDR1 MNHEY and CDR2 SMNVEV (reference sequence). The CDR3 is CASSPRTGYNSPLHF. CDR3 bases: TGTGCCAGCAGTCCGCGGACAGGTTATAATTCACCCCTCCACTTT.

This chain uses TRBV5-1 with TRBJ1-2; 7 nucleotides line up with TRBD1. The V gene end was trimmed by 4 bases and the J gene end by 5 bases; junction bases not matched to a gene: 8. Per germline, CDR1 SGHRS and CDR2 YFSETQ. The length of the CDR3 is 14 residues. CDR3 residues: CASSPSGTEYGYTF. DNA of the CDR3: TGCGCCAGCAGCCCATCCGGGACAGAATATGGCTACACCTTC.

The chain recombines TRBV20-1 with TRBJ2-7; 7 nucleotides agree with TRBD2. The CDR3 runs 15 residues. V lost 3 bases and J lost 4; bases outside the gene matches: 12. CDR1 is DFQATT, CDR2 SNEGSKA, per germline (reference sequence). The CDR3 reads CSASFPRGDSYEQYF. DNA of the CDR3: TGCAGTGCTAGCTTCCCACGGGGGGATAGTTACGAGCAGTACTTC.

V and J are TRBV15 and TRBJ1-1; 9 nucleotides match TRBD1. Trimming removed 5 bases from V and 0 bases from J; junction bases left unmatched: 4. Germline CDR1 reads LNHNV; CDR2 reads YYDKDF (reference sequence). The CDR3 contains 15 residues. In nucleotides, the CDR3 is TGTGCCACCAGCGGGACAGGGTTAATGAACACTGAAGCTTTCTTT. Amino acid sequence: CATSGTGLMNTEAFF.

This clonotype was observed once. The V and J genes are TRBV29-1 and TRBJ1-2; tentative D call: TRBD1 (5 bases). The CDR3 length is 13 residues. The germline gives CDR1 SQVTM, CDR2 ANQGSEA. V lost 1 base, J lost 6 bases, and 12 bases lay in between. CDR3 in amino acids: CSVEGGDSNGYTF. The CDR3, as DNA: TGCAGCGTTGAAGGAGGGGATAGTAATGGCTACACCTTC. The full variable domain, rest sourced from reference TRBV29-1 and TRBJ1-2, is SAVISQKPSRDICQRGTSLTIQCQVDSQVTMMFWYRQQPGQSLTLIATANQGSEATYESGFVIDKFPISRPNLTFSTLTVSNMSPEDSSIYLCSVEGGDSNGYTFGSGTRLTVV.

This chain joins TRBV5-4 and TRBJ2-7, with 11 positions matching TRBD1. Losses at the gene ends were 3 bases for V and 6 bases for J; bases not matched to a gene: 8. In germline, CDR1 is SGHNT, CDR2 YYREEE (reference sequence). This CDR3 has 15 residues. CDR3 region: CASSSADRGRTEQYF. The CDR3, as DNA: TGTGCCAGCAGCTCTGCGGACAGGGGGCGTACCGAGCAGTACTTC.

The chain recombines TRBV14 with TRBJ2-3, with D perhaps matching TRBD2 (5 bases). CDR3 length: 13 amino acids. Germline CDR1 SGHDN, CDR2 FVKESK. V was clipped by 1 base and J by 5 bases, with 7 bases between them. CDR3 bases: TGTGCCAGCAGCCAAGTAGGGAGAGATACGCAGTATTTT. It is translated as CASSQVGRDTQYF.

This chain uses TRBV20-1 with TRBJ1-5, with a possible D match to TRBD1 (5 bases). CDR1 is DFQATT, CDR2 SNEGSKA, per germline (reference sequence). Trimming removed 6 bases from V and 4 bases from J, with 13 bases in between. This CDR3 has 13 amino acids. The CDR3 protein is CSAVDTTNQPQHF. In DNA form, the CDR3 reads TGCAGTGCGGTGGACACTACTAATCAGCCCCAGCATTTT.